At least ten counts were recorded for the clone carrying this T cell receptor (beta chain). As handled by the study authors: Reference gene primers were amplified, and this amplification served to estimate nucleated cell counts. The method was immunoSEQ multiplex PCR; TCRdb's version includes in-frame clones alone and lacks a portion of them. For V, J and clone size, that table is used; D and trimming come from the DNA. The sample has approximately 71,000 clones, around 79% seen once. This sample is drawn from a study of blood T cell repertoires in COVID-19. Whole-study context: Italy, Spain and the United States were the sources of the convalescent and acute COVID-19 samples. Sources were T cells, B-cell-depleted T cells, or PBMCs; the material itself was cDNA or gDNA.

This CDR3 is built from 15 residues. Germline CDR1 reads SGDLS; CDR2 reads YYNGEE. The J segment lost 2 bases and the V segment lost 4 bases, leaving 6 bases of the junction unmatched. The source of this sequence is a man aged 55 to 70 with active or convalescent COVID-19. Sequencing input: peripheral blood. V and J are TRBV9 and TRBJ2-3, with TRBD2 matching 8 bases. CDR3 in DNA: TGTGCCAGCAGCTTTACTAGCGGTTCCACAGATACGCAGTATTTT. Protein product: CASSFTSGSTDTQYF. Drawing the rest from reference TRBV9 and TRBJ2-3, the complete variable domain is DSGVTQTPKHLITATGQRVTLRCSPRSGDLSVYWYQQSLDQGLQFLIQYYNGEERAKGNILERFSAQQFPDLHSELNLSSLELGDSALYFCASSFTSGSTDTQYFGPGTRLTVL.